Listed below are T cell receptor beta chains from one sample, sequenced in a study of TIL therapy for anti-PD-1-resistant metastatic lung cancer. The assay was immunoSEQ multiplex PCR, and TCRdb's table has in-frame clones only and misses some. The sample holds 7,000 to 9,000 clones, 74% seen once. The material sequenced was tumor tissue, taken at baseline. The source of these receptors is a person aged 25-85 years with non-small cell lung cancer. The CDR3 runs from the conserved cysteine through the conserved F or W. The D gene is left open where the match is weak. The size entry is marked missing in some rows and otherwise reads once, few, many or a size class.

D gene,V gene,J gene,clone size,CDR3 protein,CDR3 DNA
TRBD2,TRBV7-6,TRBJ2-5,.,CASSLRLAGANQETQYF,TGTGCCAGCAGCTTACGGCTAGCGGGAGCGAATCAAGAGACCCAGTACTTC
.,TRBV20-1,TRBJ1-2,.,CSASGGGYTF,TGCAGTGCCTCCGGGGGAGGCTACACCTTC
.,TRBV30,TRBJ2-1,.,CAWSYGIGLTEQFF,TGTGCCTGGAGTTACGGAATAGGGCTGACTGAGCAGTTCTTC
.,TRBV4-3,TRBJ2-6,few,CASSQDHTAGANVLTF,TGCGCCAGCAGCCAAGATCATACGGCTGGGGCCAACGTCCTGACTTTC
.,TRBV5-1,TRBJ2-2,.,CASSFERTGELFF,TGCGCCAGCAGCTTCGAACGCACCGGGGAGCTGTTTTTT
.,TRBV28,TRBJ1-2,.,CASSRYLNYGYTF,TGTGCCAGCAGCCGTTACCTTAACTATGGCTACACCTTC
.,TRBV10-3,TRBJ2-1,.,CAISAGQGSYNEQFF,TGTGCCATCAGTGCAGGTCAGGGTTCCTACAATGAGCAGTTCTTC
.,TRBV6-6,TRBJ1-4,.,CASSLSNEKLFF,TGTGCCAGCAGCCTCTCTAATGAAAAACTGTTTTTT
.,TRBV5-8,TRBJ1-2,.,CASRKRDRTAFLGYTF,TGTGCCAGCAGAAAAAGGGATAGGACAGCTTTCCTTGGCTACACCTTC
.,TRBV28,TRBJ2-1,.,CASSSRPGPKIPNEQFF,TGTGCCAGCAGTTCGAGACCGGGACCCAAGATACCCAATGAGCAGTTCTTC
.,TRBV5-1,TRBJ2-1,.,CASSLSNGGIYNEQFF,TGCGCCAGCAGCTTGTCGAATGGCGGGATCTACAATGAGCAGTTCTTC
.,TRBV19,TRBJ1-5,.,CASSIVAGTNQPQHF,TGTGCCAGTAGTATAGTGGCAGGGACCAATCAGCCCCAGCATTTT
.,TRBV6-5,TRBJ2-3,.,CASSLGRSQRSDTQYF,TGTGCCAGCAGTTTGGGTAGGAGCCAGCGCTCCGATACGCAGTATTTT
.,TRBV19,TRBJ1-2,.,CASSIITRGGDGYTF,TGTGCCAGTAGTATAATAACGAGGGGCGGGGATGGCTACACCTTC
.,TRBV7-2,TRBJ2-7,.,CASSLVRGSEQYF,TGTGCCAGCAGCTTAGTACGCGGATCCGAGCAGTACTTC
.,TRBV7-2,TRBJ1-5,.,CASSQQGLSGQPQHF,TGTGCCAGCAGCCAACAGGGCCTATCGGGGCAGCCCCAGCATTTT
.,TRBV29-1,TRBJ2-1,.,CSVDQAGLYNEQFF,TGCAGCGTTGATCAAGCGGGCCTCTACAATGAGCAGTTCTTC
.,TRBV15,TRBJ2-5,.,CATSRDRWQGRETQYF,TGTGCCACCAGCAGAGATCGGTGGCAGGGAAGGGAGACCCAGTACTTC
TRBD2,TRBV29-1,TRBJ2-3,.,CSVGLRLAGGLDTQYF,TGCAGCGTTGGGCTTCGACTAGCGGGAGGTCTAGATACGCAGTATTTT
.,TRBV7-9,TRBJ1-2,.,CASSLVGARGYTF,TGTGCCAGCAGCTTAGTGGGGGCCAGGGGCTACACCTTC
.,TRBV19,TRBJ1-3,.,CASIGPGNTIYF,TGTGCCAGTATAGGTCCTGGAAACACCATATATTTT
TRBD2,TRBV6-5,TRBJ2-1,.,CASRGLAGASNEQFF,TGTGCCAGCAGGGGACTAGCGGGGGCAAGCAATGAGCAGTTCTTC
TRBD1,TRBV4-3,TRBJ2-1,.,CASSQPGTGVPAEQFF,TGCGCCAGCAGCCAACCCGGGACAGGGGTACCCGCTGAGCAGTTCTTC
.,TRBV2,TRBJ2-5,few,CASSWGARETQYF,TGTGCCAGCAGTTGGGGTGCAAGAGAGACCCAGTACTTC
.,TRBV20-1,TRBJ2-5,.,CSARAGVKGDF,TGCAGTGCTAGAGCCGGCGTGAAAGGGGACTTC
.,TRBV2,TRBJ1-3,.,CASTADGNTIYF,TGTGCCAGCACCGCGGACGGAAACACCATATATTTT
TRBD2,TRBV10-3,TRBJ2-3,few,CAISSTSGGDTQYF,TGTGCCATCAGTAGTACTAGCGGGGGGGATACGCAGTATTTT
TRBD2,TRBV9,TRBJ2-5,few,CASSVGGALNLAEPYQETQYF,TGTGCCAGCAGCGTAGGGGGCGCGTTAAATCTAGCGGAGCCGTACCAAGAGACCCAGTACTTC
TRBD2,TRBV7-9,TRBJ2-1,large,CASSLGIAGPANYNEQFF,TGTGCCAGCAGCTTAGGGATAGCGGGACCGGCTAATTACAATGAGCAGTTCTTC
TRBD1,TRBV6-1,TRBJ2-7,.,CASHEQGYEQYF,TGTGCCAGCCACGAACAGGGGTACGAGCAGTACTTC
.,TRBV21-1,TRBJ1-2,few,CARPLYGYTF,TGTGCCAGACCTCTCTATGGCTACACCTTC
.,TRBV7-9,TRBJ2-3,.,CASSFLGGADTQYF,TGTGCCAGCAGCTTTTTAGGTGGGGCAGATACGCAGTATTTT
.,TRBV20-1,TRBJ2-3,.,CSAKAANTQYF,TGCAGTGCTAAGGCTGCTAATACGCAGTATTTT
.,TRBV4-3,TRBJ2-7,.,CASSQWTGAYEQYF,TGCGCCAGCAGCCAGTGGACTGGGGCTTACGAGCAGTACTTC
.,TRBV14,TRBJ2-4,.,CASSQDLAHKNIQYF,TGTGCCAGCAGCCAAGATTTGGCCCACAAAAACATTCAGTACTTC
.,TRBV6-1,TRBJ1-1,.,CASRRKNTEAFF,TGTGCCAGCAGGCGGAAGAACACTGAAGCTTTCTTT
TRBD1,TRBV6-4,TRBJ2-1,once,CASSRTGDYNEQFF,TGTGCCAGCAGCAGGACAGGGGACTACAATGAGCAGTTCTTC
TRBD2,TRBV28,TRBJ2-7,few,CASSSLAGGSYEQYF,TGTGCCAGCAGTTCACTAGCGGGTGGCTCCTACGAGCAGTACTTC
.,TRBV4-1,TRBJ2-4,.,CASSPSILAKNIQYF,TGCGCCAGCAGCCCCTCGATTCTAGCCAAAAACATTCAGTACTTC
.,TRBV7-9,TRBJ1-4,.,CASRVHGLGEKLFF,TGTGCCAGCAGAGTCCACGGTCTTGGGGAAAAACTGTTTTTT
.,TRBV6-5,TRBJ1-1,.,CASSSTLPNTEAFF,TGTGCCAGCAGTAGTACCTTGCCGAACACTGAAGCTTTCTTT
TRBD2,TRBV4-2,TRBJ2-1,.,CASSPRTSGESYNEQFF,TGTGCCAGCAGCCCCAGGACTAGCGGGGAAAGTTACAATGAGCAGTTCTTC
TRBD2,TRBV6-1,TRBJ2-3,.,CASGLAGGSTDTQYF,TGTGCCAGCGGTTTAGCGGGGGGCAGCACAGATACGCAGTATTTT
.,TRBV7-2,TRBJ2-5,.,CASSPAGGRVGAHQETQYF,TGTGCCAGCAGCCCCGCGGGCGGCAGGGTGGGGGCCCACCAAGAGACCCAGTACTTC
.,TRBV19,TRBJ2-2,.,CASGTGTTNTGELFF,TGTGCCAGTGGAACCGGGACAACGAACACCGGGGAGCTGTTTTTT
.,TRBV9,TRBJ1-4,few,CASSEGPVKNEKLFF,TGTGCCAGCAGCGAGGGGCCAGTTAAAAATGAAAAACTGTTTTTT
.,TRBV30,TRBJ2-7,.,CAWSGIEQYF,TGTGCCTGGAGTGGGATCGAGCAGTACTTC
.,TRBV2,TRBJ2-1,.,CASSPDSNSYNEQFF,TGTGCCAGCAGTCCGGACTCCAACTCCTACAATGAGCAGTTCTTC
TRBD1,TRBV5-1,TRBJ2-5,.,CASRGTDQETQYF,TGCGCCAGCAGAGGGACAGATCAAGAGACCCAGTACTTC
.,TRBV7-2,TRBJ1-5,.,CASSLMVDQPQHF,TGTGCCAGCAGCTTAATGGTGGATCAGCCCCAGCATTTT
.,TRBV5-1,TRBJ2-3,few,CASSLGGTVLGDTQYF,TGCGCCAGCAGCTTGGGCGGGACAGTACTGGGGGATACGCAGTATTTT
.,TRBV30,TRBJ1-2,.,CAWSATGLGFLYYGYTF,TGTGCCTGGAGTGCAACAGGGTTGGGCTTTCTCTACTATGGCTACACCTTC
.,TRBV5-5,TRBJ1-5,.,CASSGPGLNQPQHF,TGTGCCAGCAGCGGGCCCGGGCTAAATCAGCCCCAGCATTTT
.,TRBV28,TRBJ2-7,.,CASSPALGEQYF,TGTGCCAGCAGCCCGGCCCTGGGGGAGCAGTACTTC
.,TRBV19,TRBJ2-1,.,CASSKNTVSSYNEQFF,TGTGCCAGTAGTAAAAATACAGTGAGCTCCTACAATGAGCAGTTCTTC